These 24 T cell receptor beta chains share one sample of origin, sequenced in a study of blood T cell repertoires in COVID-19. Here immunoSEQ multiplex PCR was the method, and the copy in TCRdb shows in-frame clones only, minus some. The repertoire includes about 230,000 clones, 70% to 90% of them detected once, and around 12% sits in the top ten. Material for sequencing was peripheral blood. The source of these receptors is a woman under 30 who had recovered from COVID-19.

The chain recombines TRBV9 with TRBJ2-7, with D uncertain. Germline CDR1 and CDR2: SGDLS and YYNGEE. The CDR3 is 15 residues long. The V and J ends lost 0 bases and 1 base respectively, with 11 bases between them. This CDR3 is CASSVAAGRSYEQYF. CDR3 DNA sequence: TGTGCCAGCAGCGTAGCGGCAGGAAGATCCTACGAGCAGTACTTC.

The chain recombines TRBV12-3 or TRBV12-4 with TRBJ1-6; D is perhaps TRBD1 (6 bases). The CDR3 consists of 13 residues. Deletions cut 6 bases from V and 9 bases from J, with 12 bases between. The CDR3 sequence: CASSEGGRSPLHF. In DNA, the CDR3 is TGTGCCAGCAGCGAGGGGGGGCGTTCACCCCTCCACTTT.

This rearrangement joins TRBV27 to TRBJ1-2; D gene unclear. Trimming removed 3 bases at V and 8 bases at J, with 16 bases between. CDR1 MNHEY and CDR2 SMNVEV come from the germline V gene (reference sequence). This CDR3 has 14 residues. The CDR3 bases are TGTGCCAGCAGTTTCGCGGGTCTTATGGGGGGCTACACCTTC. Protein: CASSFAGLMGGYTF.

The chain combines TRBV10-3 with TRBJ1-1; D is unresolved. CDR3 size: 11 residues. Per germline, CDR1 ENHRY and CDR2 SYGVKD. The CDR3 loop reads CATRRDTEAFF. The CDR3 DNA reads TGTGCAACCAGGCGAGACACTGAAGCTTTCTTT.

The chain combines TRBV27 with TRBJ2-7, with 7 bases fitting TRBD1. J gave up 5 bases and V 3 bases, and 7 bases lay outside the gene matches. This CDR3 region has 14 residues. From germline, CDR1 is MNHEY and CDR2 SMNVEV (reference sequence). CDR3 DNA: TGTGCCAGCAGTTTGGTGAACAGGGGAAACGAGCAGTACTTC. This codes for CASSLVNRGNEQYF.

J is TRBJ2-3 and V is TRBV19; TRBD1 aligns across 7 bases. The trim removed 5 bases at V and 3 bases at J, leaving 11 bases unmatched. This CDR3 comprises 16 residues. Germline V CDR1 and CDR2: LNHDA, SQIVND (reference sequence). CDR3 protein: CASSSRQGARTDTQYF. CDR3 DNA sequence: TGTGCCAGTAGTTCCCGACAGGGAGCGAGAACAGATACGCAGTATTTT.

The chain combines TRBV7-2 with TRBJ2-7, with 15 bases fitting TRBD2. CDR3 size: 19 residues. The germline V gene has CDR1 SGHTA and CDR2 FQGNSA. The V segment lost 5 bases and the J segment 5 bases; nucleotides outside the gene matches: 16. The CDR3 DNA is TGTGCCAGCAGCCCAGGCCTGGGACTAGCGGGAGGCGGAAGAAACGAGCAGTACTTC. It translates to CASSPGLGLAGGGRNEQYF.

The CDR3 is CASSPSREEQYF. In nucleotides, the CDR3 is TGTGCCAGCTCACCATCCCGGGAGGAGCAGTACTTC. This chain joins TRBV18 and TRBJ2-7; D perhaps matches TRBD2 (6 bases). The ends were cut back, 2 bases at V and 7 bases at J, with 9 bases in the middle. Germline CDR1 reads KGHSH; CDR2 reads LQKENI. This CDR3 contains 12 residues.

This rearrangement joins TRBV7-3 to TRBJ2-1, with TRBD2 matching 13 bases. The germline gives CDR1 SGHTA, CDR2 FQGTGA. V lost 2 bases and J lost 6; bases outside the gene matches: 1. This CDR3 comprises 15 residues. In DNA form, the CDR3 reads TGTGCCAGCAGCTTAGGACTAGCGGGAGTCAATGAGCAGTTCTTC. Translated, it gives CASSLGLAGVNEQFF.

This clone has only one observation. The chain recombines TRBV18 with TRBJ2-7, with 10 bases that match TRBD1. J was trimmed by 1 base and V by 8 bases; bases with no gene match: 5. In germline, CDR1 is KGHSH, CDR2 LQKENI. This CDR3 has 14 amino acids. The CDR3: CASRDRGHSYEQYF. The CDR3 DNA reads TGTGCCAGCAGAGACAGGGGGCATTCCTACGAGCAGTACTTC.

The CDR3: CATSAPDRGKTEAFF. The CDR3 DNA sequence: TGTGCCACCAGTGCCCCGGACAGGGGTAAGACTGAAGCTTTCTTT. The genes are TRBV24-1 and TRBJ1-1, with 9 nucleotides matching TRBD1. V lost 5 bases, J lost 5 bases, and 8 bases stayed unmatched. CDR3 length equals 15 residues. Germline lookup yields CDR1 KGHDR and CDR2 SFDVKD.

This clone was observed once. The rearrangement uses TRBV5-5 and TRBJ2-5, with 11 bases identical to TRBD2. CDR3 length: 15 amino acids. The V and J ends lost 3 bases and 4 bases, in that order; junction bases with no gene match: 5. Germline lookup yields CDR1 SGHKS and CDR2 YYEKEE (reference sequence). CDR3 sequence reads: CASSSSGLAGETQYF. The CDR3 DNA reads TGTGCCAGCAGCTCCTCCGGACTAGCGGGAGAGACCCAGTACTTC.

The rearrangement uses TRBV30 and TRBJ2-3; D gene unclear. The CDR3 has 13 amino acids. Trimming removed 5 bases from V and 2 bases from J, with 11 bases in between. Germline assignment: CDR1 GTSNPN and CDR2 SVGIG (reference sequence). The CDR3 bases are TGTGCCTGGGGCTCCTTTCTCACAGATACGCAGTATTTT. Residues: CAWGSFLTDTQYF.

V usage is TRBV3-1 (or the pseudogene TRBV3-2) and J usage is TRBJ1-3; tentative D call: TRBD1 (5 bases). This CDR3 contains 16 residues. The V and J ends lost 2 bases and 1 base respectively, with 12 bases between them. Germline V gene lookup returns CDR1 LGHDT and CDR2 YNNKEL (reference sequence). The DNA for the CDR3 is TGTGCCAGCAGCCAACAGCTCGGGGGGTCTGGAAACACCATATATTTT. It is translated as CASSQQLGGSGNTIYF.

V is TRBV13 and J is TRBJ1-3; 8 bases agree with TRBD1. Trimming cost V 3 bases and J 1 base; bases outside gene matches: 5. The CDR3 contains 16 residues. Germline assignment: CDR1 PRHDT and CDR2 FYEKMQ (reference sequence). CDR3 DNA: TGTGCCAGCAGCTTCGGACAGGGAGAATCTGGAAACACCATATATTTT. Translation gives CASSFGQGESGNTIYF.

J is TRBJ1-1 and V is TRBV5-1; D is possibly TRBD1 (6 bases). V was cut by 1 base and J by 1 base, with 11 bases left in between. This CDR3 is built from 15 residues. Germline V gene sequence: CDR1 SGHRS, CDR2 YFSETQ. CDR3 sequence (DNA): TGCGCCAGCAGCTTGAACAGGGCCGCGAACACTGAAGCTTTCTTT. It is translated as CASSLNRAANTEAFF.

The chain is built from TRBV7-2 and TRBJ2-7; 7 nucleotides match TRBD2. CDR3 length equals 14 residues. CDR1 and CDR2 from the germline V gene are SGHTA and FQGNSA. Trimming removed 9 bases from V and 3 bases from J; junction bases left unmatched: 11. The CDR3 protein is CARGGLLIRYEQYF. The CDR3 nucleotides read TGTGCCAGGGGGGGACTACTTATCCGCTACGAGCAGTACTTC. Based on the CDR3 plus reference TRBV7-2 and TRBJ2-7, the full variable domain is GAGVSQSPSNKVTEKGKDVELRCDPISGHTALYWYRQSLGQGLEFLIYFQGNSAPDKSGLPSDRFSAERTGGSVSTLTIQRTQQEDSAVYLCARGGLLIRYEQYFGPGTRLTVT.

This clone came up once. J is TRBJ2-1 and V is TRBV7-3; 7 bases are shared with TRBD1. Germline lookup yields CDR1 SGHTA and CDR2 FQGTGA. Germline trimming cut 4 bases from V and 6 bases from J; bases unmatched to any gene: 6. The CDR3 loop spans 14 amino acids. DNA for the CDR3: TGTGCCAGCAGCTCGAACAGGGGCTCCAATGAGCAGTTCTTC. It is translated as CASSSNRGSNEQFF.

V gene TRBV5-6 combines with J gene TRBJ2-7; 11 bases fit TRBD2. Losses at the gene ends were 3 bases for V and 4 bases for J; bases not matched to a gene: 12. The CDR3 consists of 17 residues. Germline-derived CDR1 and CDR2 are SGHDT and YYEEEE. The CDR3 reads CASSSPLAGGPTYEQYF. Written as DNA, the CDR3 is TGTGCCAGCAGCTCCCCGTTAGCGGGAGGGCCAACTTACGAGCAGTACTTC. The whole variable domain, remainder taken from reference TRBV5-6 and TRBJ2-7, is DAGVTQSPTHLIKTRGQQVTLRCSPKSGHDTVSWYQQALGQGPQFIFQYYEEEERQRGNFPDRFSGHQFPNYSSELNVNALLLGDSALYLCASSSPLAGGPTYEQYFGPGTRLTVT.

The CDR3 DNA follows: TGTGCCAGCAGACTATATACAGGGGCCGACACCGGGGAGCTGTTTTTT. Encoded protein: CASRLYTGADTGELFF. This sequence joins TRBV27 and TRBJ2-2, with 7 bases that match TRBD1. The length of the CDR3 is 16 residues. V lost 6 bases and J lost 3; bases outside the gene matches: 10. Per germline, CDR1 MNHEY and CDR2 SMNVEV (reference sequence).

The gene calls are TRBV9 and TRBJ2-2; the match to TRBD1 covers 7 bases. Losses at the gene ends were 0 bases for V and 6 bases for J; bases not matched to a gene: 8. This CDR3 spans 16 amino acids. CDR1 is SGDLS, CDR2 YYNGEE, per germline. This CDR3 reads CASSVAGAGGSGELFF. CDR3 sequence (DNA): TGTGCCAGCAGCGTAGCTGGGGCAGGGGGATCCGGGGAGCTGTTTTTT.

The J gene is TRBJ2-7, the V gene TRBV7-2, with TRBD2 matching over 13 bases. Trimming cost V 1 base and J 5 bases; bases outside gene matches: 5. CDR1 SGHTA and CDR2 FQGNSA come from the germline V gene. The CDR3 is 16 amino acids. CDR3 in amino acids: CASSLGLAGGRDEQYF. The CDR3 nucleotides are TGTGCCAGCAGCTTAGGACTAGCGGGAGGACGCGACGAGCAGTACTTC.

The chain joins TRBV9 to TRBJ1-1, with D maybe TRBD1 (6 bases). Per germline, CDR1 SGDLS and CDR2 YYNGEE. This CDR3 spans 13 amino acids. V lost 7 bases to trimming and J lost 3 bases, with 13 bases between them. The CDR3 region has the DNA TGTGCCAGCGGAACAGGGATTTACACTGAAGCTTTCTTT. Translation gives CASGTGIYTEAFF. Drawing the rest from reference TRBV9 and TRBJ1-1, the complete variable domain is DSGVTQTPKHLITATGQRVTLRCSPRSGDLSVYWYQQSLDQGLQFLIQYYNGEERAKGNILERFSAQQFPDLHSELNLSSLELGDSALYFCASGTGIYTEAFFGQGTRLTVV.

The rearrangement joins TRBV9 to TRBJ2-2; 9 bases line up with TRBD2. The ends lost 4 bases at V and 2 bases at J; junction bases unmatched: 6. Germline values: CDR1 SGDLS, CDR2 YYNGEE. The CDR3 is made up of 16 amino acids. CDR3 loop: CASSSRLAENTGELFF. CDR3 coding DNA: TGTGCCAGCAGCTCCAGACTAGCGGAAAACACCGGGGAGCTGTTTTTT.